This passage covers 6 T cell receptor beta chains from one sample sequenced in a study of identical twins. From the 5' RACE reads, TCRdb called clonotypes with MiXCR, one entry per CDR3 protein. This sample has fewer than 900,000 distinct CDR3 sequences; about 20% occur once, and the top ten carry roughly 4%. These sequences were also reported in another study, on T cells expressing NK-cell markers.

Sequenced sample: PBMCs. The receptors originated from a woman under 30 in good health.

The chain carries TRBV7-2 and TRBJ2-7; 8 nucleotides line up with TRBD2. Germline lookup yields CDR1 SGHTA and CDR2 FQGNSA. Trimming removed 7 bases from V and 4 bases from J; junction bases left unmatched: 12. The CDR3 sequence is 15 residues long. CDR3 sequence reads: CASKVAGTSSYEQYF. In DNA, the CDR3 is TGTGCCAGCAAGGTTGCCGGGACTAGTTCTTACGAGCAGTACTTC.

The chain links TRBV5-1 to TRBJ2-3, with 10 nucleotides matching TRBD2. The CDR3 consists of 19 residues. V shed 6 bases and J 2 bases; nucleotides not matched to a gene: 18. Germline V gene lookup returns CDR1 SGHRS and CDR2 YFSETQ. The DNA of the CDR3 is TGCGCCAGCATGCCCCATCCTAGCGGGAGTAAAAGGGTCACAGATACGCAGTATTTT. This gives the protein CASMPHPSGSKRVTDTQYF.

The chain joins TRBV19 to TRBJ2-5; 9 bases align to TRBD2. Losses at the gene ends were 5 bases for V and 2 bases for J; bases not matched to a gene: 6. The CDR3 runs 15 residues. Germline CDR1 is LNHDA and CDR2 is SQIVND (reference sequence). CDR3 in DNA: TGTGCCAGTAGTTTTGGAGCGGGGGGACAAGAGACCCAGTACTTC. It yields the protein CASSFGAGGQETQYF.

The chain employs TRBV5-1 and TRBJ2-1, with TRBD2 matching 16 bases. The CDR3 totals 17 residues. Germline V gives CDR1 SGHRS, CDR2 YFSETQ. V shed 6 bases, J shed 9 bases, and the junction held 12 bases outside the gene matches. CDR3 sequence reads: CASTLHGTSGRAGEQFF. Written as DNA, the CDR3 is TGCGCCAGCACCCTGCACGGGACTAGCGGGAGGGCCGGTGAGCAGTTCTTC.

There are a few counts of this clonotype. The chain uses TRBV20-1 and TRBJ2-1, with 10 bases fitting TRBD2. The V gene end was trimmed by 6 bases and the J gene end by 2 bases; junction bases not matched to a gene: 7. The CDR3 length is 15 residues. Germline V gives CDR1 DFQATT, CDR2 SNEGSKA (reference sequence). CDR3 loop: CSASRAGGTYNEQFF. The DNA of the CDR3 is TGCAGTGCCTCGAGAGCGGGGGGGACCTACAATGAGCAGTTCTTC.

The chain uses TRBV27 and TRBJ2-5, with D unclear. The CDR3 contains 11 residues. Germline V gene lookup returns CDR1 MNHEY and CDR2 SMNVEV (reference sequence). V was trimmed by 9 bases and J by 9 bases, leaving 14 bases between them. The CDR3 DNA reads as TGTGCCAGTGGCCAGGCGTTGGCCCAGTACTTC. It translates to CASGQALAQYF.